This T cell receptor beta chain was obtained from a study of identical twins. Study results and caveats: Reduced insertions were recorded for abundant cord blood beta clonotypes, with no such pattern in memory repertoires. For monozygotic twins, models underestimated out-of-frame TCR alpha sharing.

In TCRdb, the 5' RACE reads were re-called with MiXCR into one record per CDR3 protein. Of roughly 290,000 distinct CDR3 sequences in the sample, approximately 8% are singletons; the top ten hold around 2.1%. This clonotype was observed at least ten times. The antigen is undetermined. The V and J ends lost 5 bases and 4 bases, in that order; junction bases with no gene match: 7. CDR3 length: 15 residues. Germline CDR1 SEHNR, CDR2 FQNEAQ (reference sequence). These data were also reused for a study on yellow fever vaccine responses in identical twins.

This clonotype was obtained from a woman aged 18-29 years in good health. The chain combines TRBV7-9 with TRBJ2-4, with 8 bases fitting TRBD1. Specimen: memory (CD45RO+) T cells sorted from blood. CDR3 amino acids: CASSRDRKFKNIQYF. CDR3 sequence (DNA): TGTGCCAGCAGCCGGGACAGGAAGTTTAAAAACATTCAGTACTTC. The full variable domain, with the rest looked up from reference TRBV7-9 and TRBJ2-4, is DTGVSQNPRHKITKRGQNVTFRCDPISEHNRLYWYRQTLGQGPEFLTYFQNEAQLEKSRLLSDRFSAERPKGSFSTLEIQRTEQGDSAMYLCASSRDRKFKNIQYFGAGTRLSVL.